This TCR beta chain was recorded in a study of sequential checkpoint blockade in melanoma. From germline, CDR1 is LNHDA and CDR2 SQIVND (reference sequence). This CDR3 contains 15 residues. The V end lost 3 bases, the J end lost 0 bases, and 11 bases lay between the germline ends. Libraries were prepared by immunoSEQ multiplex PCR; TCRdb keeps only in-frame clonotypes and omits some of them. The sample includes some 17,000 clones, 74% of them seen just once. Treatment described: randomized to nivolumab then ipilimumab (arm A) or the reverse (arm B). From thawed PBMCs, live CD3+CD8+ cells negative for CD19 and CD56 were sorted.

This specimen consisted of CD8+ T cells sorted from blood (inferred from file names), obtained from a patient given nivolumab and ipilimumab in sequence. V gene TRBV19 combines with J gene TRBJ1-2, with D unresolved. The clonotype was recovered from a human donor with melanoma. The CDR3 coding sequence is TGTGCCAGTAGTATCTCGTGGGGAGCTAACTATGGCTACACCTTC. Translation gives CASSISWGANYGYTF.